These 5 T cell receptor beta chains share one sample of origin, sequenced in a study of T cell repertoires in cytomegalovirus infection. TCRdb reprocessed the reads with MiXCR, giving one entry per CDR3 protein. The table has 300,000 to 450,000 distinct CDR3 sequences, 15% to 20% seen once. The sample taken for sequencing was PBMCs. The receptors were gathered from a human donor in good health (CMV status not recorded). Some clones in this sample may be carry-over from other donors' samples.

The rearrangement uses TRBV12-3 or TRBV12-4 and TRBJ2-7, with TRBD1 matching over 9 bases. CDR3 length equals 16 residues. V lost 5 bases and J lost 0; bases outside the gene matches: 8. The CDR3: CASSRDRGSSSYEQYF. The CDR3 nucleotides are TGTGCCAGCAGTAGAGACAGGGGGTCCAGCTCCTACGAGCAGTACTTC.

CDR3 protein: CASSHGKSTDTQYF. The CDR3 DNA is TGTGCCAGCAGCCATGGTAAAAGCACAGATACGCAGTATTTT. This chain connects TRBV5-4 to TRBJ2-3; D gene unclear. With 4 bases removed from V and 0 bases from J, the gap between germline ends came to 9 bases. Germline assignment: CDR1 SGHNT and CDR2 YYREEE (reference sequence). This CDR3 region has 14 residues.

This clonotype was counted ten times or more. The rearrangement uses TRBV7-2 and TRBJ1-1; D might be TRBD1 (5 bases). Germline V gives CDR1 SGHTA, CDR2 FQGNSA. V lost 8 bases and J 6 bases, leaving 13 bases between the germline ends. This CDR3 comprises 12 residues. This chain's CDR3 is CASDESGAEAFF. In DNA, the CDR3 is TGTGCCAGCGACGAGTCGGGGGCTGAAGCTTTCTTT.

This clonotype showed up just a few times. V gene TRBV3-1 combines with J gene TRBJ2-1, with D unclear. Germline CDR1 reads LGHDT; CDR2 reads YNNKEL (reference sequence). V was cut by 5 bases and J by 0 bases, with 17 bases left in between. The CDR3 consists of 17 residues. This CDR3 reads CASSGTIGSSSYNEQFF. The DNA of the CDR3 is TGTGCCAGCAGCGGCACAATAGGGTCCAGCTCCTACAATGAGCAGTTCTTC.

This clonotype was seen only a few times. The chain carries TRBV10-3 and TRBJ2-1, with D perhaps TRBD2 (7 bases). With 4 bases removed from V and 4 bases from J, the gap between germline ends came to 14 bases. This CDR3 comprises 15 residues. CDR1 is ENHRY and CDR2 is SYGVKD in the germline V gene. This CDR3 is CAISARGGTYNEQFF. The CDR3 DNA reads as TGTGCCATCAGTGCGAGGGGGGGGACATACAATGAGCAGTTCTTC.